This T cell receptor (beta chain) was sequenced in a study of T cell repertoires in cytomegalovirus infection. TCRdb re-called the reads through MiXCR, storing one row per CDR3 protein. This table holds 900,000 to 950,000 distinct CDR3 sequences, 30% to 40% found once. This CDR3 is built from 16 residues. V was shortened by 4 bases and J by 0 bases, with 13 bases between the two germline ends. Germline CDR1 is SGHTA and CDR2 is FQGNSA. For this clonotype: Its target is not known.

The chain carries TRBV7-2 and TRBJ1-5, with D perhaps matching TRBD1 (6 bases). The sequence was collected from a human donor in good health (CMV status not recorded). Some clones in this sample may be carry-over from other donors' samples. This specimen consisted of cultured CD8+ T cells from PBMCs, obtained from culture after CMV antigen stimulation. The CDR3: CASSYRGDNSNQPQHF. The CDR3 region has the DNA TGTGCCAGCAGCTACCGGGGGGACAATAGCAATCAGCCCCAGCATTTT. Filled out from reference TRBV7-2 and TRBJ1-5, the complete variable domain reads GAGVSQSPSNKVTEKGKDVELRCDPISGHTALYWYRQSLGQGLEFLIYFQGNSAPDKSGLPSDRFSAERTGGSVSTLTIQRTQQEDSAVYLCASSYRGDNSNQPQHFGDGTRLSIL.